These T cell receptor beta chains were read from a single sample in a study of vaccination effects on CD4 cells after COVID-19. Assay: immunoSEQ multiplex PCR; the TCRdb copy retains only in-frame clones and omits some. The sample records 40,000 to 45,000 clones, 76% being singletons. Their target antigens are unknown. Specimen: CD4+ T cells from PBMCs cultured without peptide, collected after COVID-19 vaccination. The receptors shown here come from a human donor who had a prior SARS-CoV-2 infection. The conserved cysteine and the conserved F or W are not part of the CDR3 here. Each record gives: V gene, CDR3 length, J gene, clone size, CDR3 protein. Rows give clone size only sometimes, using once, few, many, or a class for an expanded clone.

>TRBV7-9|11|TRBJ1-2|-
ASSLVGVYGYT
>TRBV7-2|11|TRBJ2-7|-
ASSLALGVKQY
>TRBV5-1|15|TRBJ2-3|-
ASSPGTSGRGTDTQY
>TRBV5-4|13|TRBJ2-7|-
ASSLLAGTPYEQY
>TRBV5-5|14|TRBJ1-5|-
ASSFSGTRGDQPQH
>TRBV7-8|12|TRBJ2-3|-
ASSRPNRRDTQY
>TRBV2|15|TRBJ2-3|-
ASREASGRKRTDTQY
>TRBV15|10|TRBJ1-2|-
ATSRAFSGYT
>TRBV20-1|9|TRBJ1-2|-
SAGGIYGYT
>TRBV5-6|11|TRBJ2-1|-
ASSKDTYNEQF
>TRBV4-2|13|TRBJ1-2|few
ASSQVRELDYGYT
>TRBV4-1|18|TRBJ2-2|-
ASSLPTGKLGLSNTGELF
>TRBV11-3|13|TRBJ1-1|once
ASSLDESGNTEAF
>TRBV14|15|TRBJ1-2|-
ASSQERDRSLGYGYT
>TRBV4-1|15|TRBJ1-5|-
ASSQDVGRAGNQPQH
>TRBV5-1|15|TRBJ2-1|-
ASSFNPGTSGYNEQF
>TRBV29-1|13|TRBJ2-5|-
SLLGKGSGVETQY
>TRBV2|12|TRBJ2-2|-
ASIRLVYTGELF
>TRBV9|15|TRBJ2-3|-
ASSVAVAGASTDTQY
>TRBV7-7|11|TRBJ2-1|-
ASSLERLNEQF
>TRBV2|13|TRBJ1-1|-
ASSGGRLMNTEAF
>TRBV5-1|12|TRBJ1-2|-
ASSPGHPNYGYT
>TRBV11-3|10|TRBJ2-5|-
ASSGTGETQY
>TRBV5-1|12|TRBJ2-3|-
ASKEGPNTDTQY